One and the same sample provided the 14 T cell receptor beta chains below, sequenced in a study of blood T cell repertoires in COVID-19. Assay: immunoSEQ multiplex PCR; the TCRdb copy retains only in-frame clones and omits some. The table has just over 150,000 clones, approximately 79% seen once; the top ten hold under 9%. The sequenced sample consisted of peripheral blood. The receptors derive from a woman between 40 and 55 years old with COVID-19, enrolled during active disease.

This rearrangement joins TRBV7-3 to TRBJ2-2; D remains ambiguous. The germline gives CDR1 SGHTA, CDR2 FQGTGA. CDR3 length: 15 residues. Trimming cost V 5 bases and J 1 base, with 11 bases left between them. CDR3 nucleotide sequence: TGTGCCAGCAGCCCCCCAGCAGGGAACACCGGGGAGCTGTTTTTT. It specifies CASSPPAGNTGELFF.

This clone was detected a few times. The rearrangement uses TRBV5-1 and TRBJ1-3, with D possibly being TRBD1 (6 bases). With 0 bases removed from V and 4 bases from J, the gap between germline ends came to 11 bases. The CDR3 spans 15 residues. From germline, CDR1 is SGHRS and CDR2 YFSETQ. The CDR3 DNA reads TGCGCCAGCAGCTTGGAGGCAGGGGCGGGAAACACCATATATTTT. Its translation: CASSLEAGAGNTIYF.

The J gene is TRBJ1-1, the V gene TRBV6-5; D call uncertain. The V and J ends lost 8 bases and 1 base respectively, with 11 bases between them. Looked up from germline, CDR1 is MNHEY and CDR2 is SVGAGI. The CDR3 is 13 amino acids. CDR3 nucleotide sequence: TGTGCCAGCTGTCGGAGGAAGAACACTGAAGCTTTCTTT. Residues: CASCRRKNTEAFF.

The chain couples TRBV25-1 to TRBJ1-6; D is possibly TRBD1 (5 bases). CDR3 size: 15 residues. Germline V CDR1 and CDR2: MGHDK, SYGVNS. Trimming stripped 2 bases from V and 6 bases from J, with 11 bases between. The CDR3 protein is CASSEQGYSNSPLHF. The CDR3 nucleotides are TGTGCCAGCAGTGAACAGGGTTACAGTAATTCACCCCTCCACTTT.

CDR3: CASSSSGGALEQYV. CDR3 nucleotides: TGTGCCAGCAGCTCTAGCGGGGGGGCCTTAGAGCAGTACGTC. The chain joins TRBV7-9 to TRBJ2-7; 12 positions match TRBD2. Germline V gene sequence: CDR1 SEHNR, CDR2 FQNEAQ (reference sequence). The CDR3 length is 14 residues. The ends lost 4 bases at V and 7 bases at J; junction bases unmatched: 5.

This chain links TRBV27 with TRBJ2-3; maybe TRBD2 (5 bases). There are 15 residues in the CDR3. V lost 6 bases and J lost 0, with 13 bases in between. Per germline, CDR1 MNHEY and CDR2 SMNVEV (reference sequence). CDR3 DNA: TGTGCCAGCAGCCATCGACTACCTAGCACAGATACGCAGTATTTT. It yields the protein CASSHRLPSTDTQYF.

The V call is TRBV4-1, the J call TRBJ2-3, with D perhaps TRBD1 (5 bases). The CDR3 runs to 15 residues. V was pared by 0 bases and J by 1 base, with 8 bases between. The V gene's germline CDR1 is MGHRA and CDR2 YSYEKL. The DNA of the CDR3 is TGCGCCAGCAGCCAAGAAGACAGACGCACAGATACGCAGTATTTT. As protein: CASSQEDRRTDTQYF.

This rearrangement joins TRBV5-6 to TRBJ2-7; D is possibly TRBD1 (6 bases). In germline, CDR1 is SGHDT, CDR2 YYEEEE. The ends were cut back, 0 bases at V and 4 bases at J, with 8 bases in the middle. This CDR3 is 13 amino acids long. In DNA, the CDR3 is TGTGCCAGCAGCTTGGCACAGGGTTACGAGCAGTACGTC. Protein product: CASSLAQGYEQYV.

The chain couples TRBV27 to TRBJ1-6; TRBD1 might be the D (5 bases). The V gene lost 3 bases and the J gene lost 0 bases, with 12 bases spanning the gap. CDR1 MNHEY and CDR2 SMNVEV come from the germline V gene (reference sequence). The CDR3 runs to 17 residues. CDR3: CASSLMTASSYNSPLHF. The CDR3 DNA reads TGTGCCAGCAGTTTGATGACAGCGAGCTCCTATAATTCACCCCTCCACTTT.

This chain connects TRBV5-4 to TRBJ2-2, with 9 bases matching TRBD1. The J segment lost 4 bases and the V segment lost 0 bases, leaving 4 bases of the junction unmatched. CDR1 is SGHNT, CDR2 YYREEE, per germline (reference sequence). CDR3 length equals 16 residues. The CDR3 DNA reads TGTGCCAGCAGCTTGGTACAGGGGGCTGGCACCGGGGAGCTGTTTTTT. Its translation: CASSLVQGAGTGELFF.

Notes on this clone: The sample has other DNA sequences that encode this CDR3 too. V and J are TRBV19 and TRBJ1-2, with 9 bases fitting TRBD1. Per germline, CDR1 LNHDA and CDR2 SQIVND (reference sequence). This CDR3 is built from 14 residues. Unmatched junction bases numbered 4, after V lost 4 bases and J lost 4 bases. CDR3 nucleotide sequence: TGTGCCAGTAGTAGCCGGGGACAGGGCTATGGCTACACCTTC. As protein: CASSSRGQGYGYTF.

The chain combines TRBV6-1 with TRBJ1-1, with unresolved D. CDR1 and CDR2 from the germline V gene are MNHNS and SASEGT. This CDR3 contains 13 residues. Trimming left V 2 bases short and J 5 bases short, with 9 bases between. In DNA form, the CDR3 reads TGTGCCAGCAGTGAAAATCGAGGGACTGAAGCTTTCTTT. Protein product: CASSENRGTEAFF.

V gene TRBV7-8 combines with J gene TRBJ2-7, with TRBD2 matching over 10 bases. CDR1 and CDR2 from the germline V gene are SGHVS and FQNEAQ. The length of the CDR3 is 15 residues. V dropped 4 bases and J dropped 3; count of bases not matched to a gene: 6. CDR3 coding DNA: TGTGCCAGCAGCTATAGGACTAGCGGCTTCTACGAGCAGTACTTC. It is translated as CASSYRTSGFYEQYF.

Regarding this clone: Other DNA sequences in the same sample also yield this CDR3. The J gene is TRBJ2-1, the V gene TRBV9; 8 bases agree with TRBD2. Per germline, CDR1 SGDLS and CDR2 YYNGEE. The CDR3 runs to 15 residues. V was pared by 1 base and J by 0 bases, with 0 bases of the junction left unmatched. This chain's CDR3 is CASSVSGSSYNEQFF. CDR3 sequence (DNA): TGTGCCAGCAGCGTAAGCGGGAGCTCCTACAATGAGCAGTTCTTC.